This TCR beta chain came from a study of glioma-infiltrating T cells. Findings and limits, study-wide: Only very few CDR3 sequences appeared in both tissue and blood. Non-neoplastic patients had below-expected tissue-blood divergence, while all gliomas exceeded expectation.

Using RNA template, CDR3s of TCR alpha and beta were amplified with iRepertoire arm-PCR. For one-step reverse transcription and amplification, 100-400 ng of tissue mRNA or PBMC total RNA was used. TCRdb ran MiXCR on the multiplex PCR reads and lists one entry per CDR3 protein. The sample yields several thousand distinct CDR3 sequences, 40% to 45% seen once. This CDR3 spans 17 amino acids. Trimming took off 1 base at V and 4 bases at J, with 17 bases between the two ends. Germline lookup yields CDR1 MGHRA and CDR2 YSYEKL. With respect to this clonotype: Its target is not known.

The sequencing sample was made of glioma tissue, nonneoplastic brain tissue, or PBMCs (not recorded which). The receptor was derived from a human donor with low-grade glioma or glioblastoma, undergoing nonglioma brain surgery, or in good health (not recorded which). The rearrangement joins TRBV4-1 to TRBJ2-1; no reliable D call. Written as DNA, the CDR3 is TGCGCCAGCAGCCAAGTCCCTGGTGGAGACTTGTACAATGAGCAGTTCTTC. As protein: CASSQVPGGDLYNEQFF.